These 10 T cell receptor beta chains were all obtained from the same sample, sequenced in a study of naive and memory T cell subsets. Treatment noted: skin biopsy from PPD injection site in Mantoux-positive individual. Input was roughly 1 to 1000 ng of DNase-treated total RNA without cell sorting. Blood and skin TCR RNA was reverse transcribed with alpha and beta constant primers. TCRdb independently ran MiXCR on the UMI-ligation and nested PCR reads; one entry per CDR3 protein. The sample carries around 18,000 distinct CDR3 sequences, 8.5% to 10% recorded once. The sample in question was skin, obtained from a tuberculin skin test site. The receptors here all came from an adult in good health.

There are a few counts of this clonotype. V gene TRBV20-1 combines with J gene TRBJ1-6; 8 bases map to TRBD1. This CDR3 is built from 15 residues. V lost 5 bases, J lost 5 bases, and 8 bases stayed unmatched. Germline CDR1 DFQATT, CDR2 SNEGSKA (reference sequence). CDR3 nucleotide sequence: TGCAGTGCTCCAAGCCAGGGGGCCAATAATTCACCCCTCCACTTT. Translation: CSAPSQGANNSPLHF.

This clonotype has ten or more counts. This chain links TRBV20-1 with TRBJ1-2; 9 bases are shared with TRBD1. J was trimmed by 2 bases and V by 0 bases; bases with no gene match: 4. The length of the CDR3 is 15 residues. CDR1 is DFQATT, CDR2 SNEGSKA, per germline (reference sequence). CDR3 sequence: CSAREGTGSNYGYTF. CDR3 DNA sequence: TGCAGTGCTAGAGAAGGGACAGGGTCGAACTATGGCTACACCTTC.

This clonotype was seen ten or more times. The CDR3 is CATSRLDRGTGANVLTF. Written as DNA, the CDR3 is TGTGCCACCAGCAGATTGGACAGGGGTACTGGGGCCAACGTCCTGACTTTC. V and J are TRBV15 and TRBJ2-6, with 9 bases fitting TRBD1. This CDR3 comprises 17 residues. Germline V gene sequence: CDR1 LNHNV, CDR2 YYDKDF (reference sequence). V lost 2 bases to trimming and J lost 2 bases; unmatched junction nucleotides: 4.

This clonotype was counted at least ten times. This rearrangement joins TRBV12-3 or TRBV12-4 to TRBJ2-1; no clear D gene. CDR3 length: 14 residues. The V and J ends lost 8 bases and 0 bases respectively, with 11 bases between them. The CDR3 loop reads CASSDGSSYNEQFF. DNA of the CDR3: TGTGCCAGCTCGGACGGAAGCTCCTACAATGAGCAGTTCTTC.

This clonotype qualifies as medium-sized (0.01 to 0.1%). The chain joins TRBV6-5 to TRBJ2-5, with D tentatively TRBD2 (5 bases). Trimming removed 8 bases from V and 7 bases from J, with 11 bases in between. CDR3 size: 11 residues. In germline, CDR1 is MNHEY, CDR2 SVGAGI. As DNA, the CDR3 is TGTGCCAGCGGGAATGGAGGGACCCAGTACTTC. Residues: CASGNGGTQYF.

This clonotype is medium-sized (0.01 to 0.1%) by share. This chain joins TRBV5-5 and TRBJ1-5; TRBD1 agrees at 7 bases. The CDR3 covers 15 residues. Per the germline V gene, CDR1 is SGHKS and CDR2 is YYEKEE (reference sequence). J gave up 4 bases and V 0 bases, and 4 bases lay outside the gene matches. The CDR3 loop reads CASSLAGTENQPQHF. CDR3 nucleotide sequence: TGTGCCAGCAGCTTGGCCGGGACAGAGAATCAGCCCCAGCATTTT.

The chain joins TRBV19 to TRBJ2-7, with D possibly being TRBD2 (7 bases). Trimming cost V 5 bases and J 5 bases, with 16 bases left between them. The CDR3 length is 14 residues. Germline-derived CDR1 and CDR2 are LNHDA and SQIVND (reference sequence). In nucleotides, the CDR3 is TGTGCCAGTAGTTCCCAGGACAGCGGGAACGAGCAGTACTTC. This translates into CASSSQDSGNEQYF.

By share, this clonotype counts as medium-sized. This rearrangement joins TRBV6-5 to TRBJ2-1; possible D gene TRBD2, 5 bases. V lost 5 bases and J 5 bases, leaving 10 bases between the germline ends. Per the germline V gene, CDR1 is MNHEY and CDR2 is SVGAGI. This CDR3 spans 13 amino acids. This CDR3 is CASSTLGDNEQFF. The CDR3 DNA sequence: TGTGCCAGCAGTACTCTCGGGGACAATGAGCAGTTCTTC.

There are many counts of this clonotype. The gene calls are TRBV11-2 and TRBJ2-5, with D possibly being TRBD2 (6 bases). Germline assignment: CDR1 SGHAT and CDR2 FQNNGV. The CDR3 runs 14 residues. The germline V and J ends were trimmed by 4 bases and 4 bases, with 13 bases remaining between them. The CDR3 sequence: CASSSMGGGETQYF. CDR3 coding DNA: TGTGCCAGCAGCTCTATGGGGGGTGGAGAGACCCAGTACTTC.

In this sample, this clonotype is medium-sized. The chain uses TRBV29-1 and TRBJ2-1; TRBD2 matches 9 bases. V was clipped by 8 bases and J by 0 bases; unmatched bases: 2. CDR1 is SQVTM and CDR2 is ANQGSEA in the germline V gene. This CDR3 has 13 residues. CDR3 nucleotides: TGCAGCCATAGCGGGAGCTCCTACAATGAGCAGTTCTTC. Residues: CSHSGSSYNEQFF.